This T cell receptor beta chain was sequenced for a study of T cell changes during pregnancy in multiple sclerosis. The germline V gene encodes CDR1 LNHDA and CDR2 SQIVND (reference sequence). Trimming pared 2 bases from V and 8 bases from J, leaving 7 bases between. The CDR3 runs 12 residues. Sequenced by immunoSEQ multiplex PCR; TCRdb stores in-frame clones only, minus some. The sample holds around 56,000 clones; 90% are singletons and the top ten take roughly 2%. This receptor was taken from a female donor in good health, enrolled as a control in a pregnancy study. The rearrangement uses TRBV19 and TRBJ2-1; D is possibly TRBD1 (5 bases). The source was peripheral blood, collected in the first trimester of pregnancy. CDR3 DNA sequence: TGTGCCAGTAGTATAAGGGGCTATGAGCAGTTCTTC. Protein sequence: CASSIRGYEQFF.